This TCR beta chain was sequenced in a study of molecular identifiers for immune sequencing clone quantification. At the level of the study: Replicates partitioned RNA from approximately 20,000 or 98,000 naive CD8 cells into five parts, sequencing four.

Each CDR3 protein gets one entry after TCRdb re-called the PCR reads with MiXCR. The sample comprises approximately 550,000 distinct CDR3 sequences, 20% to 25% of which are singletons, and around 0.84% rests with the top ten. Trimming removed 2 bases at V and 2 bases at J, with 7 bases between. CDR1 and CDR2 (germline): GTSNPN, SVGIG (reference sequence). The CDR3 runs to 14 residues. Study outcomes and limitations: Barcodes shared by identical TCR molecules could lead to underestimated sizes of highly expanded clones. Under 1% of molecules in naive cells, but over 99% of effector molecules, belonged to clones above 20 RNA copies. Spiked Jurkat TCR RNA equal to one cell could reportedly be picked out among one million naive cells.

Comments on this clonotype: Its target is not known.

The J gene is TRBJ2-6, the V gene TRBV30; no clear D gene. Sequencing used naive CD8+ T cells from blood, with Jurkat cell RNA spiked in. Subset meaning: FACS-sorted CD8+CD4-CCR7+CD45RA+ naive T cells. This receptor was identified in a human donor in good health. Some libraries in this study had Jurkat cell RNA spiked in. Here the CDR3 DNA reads TGTGCCTGGAGTCTAGGTCCTGGGGCCAACGTCCTGACTTTC. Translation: CAWSLGPGANVLTF.